Listed below are T cell receptor beta chains from one sample, sequenced in a study of blood T cells in healthy people across ages. TCRdb re-analysed the 5' RACE reads in MiXCR, keeping a single row per CDR3 protein. This sample has fewer than 2 million distinct CDR3 sequences, with roughly 43% found just once. The sample was blood. These receptors originate from a human donor in good health. Each CDR3 is given with its conserved first and last residue.

v_call	j_call	cdr3_aa
TRBV29-1	TRBJ2-5	CSVEKGGLPQETQYF
TRBV15	TRBJ2-4	CATSLRSRVGNIQYF
TRBV28	TRBJ2-1	CASSPAGTQAYNEQFF
TRBV7-2	TRBJ2-1	CASSPLGGGAFNEQFF
TRBV3-1	TRBJ2-7	CASSPRVGQGLYEQYF
TRBV7-2	TRBJ2-1	CASSLAGPFYNEQFF
TRBV7-2	TRBJ2-3	CASSPPPLAALTQYF
TRBV5-1	TRBJ2-1	CASSLGGTRANEQFF
TRBV6-6	TRBJ1-2	CASSYSVPDQNYGYTF
TRBV6-2/TRBV6-3	TRBJ2-5	CASSYSRRGVVWETQYF
TRBV12-3/TRBV12-4	TRBJ2-7	CASSPGTGGFGPPDEQYF
TRBV7-2	TRBJ1-1	CASSSLDQGVNMNTEAFF
TRBV12-1	TRBJ1-2	CASSFGVRGLLRGYTF
TRBV7-9	TRBJ1-2	CASSTDRLFNYGYTF
TRBV20-1	TRBJ1-1	CSARTGGVETEAFF
TRBV4-3	TRBJ1-2	CASSQDWAEFNYGYTF
TRBV28	TRBJ2-2	CASGTQGTGVAGELFF
TRBV3-1	TRBJ1-1	CASTLTLNTEAFF
TRBV20-1	TRBJ1-2	CSARGLGANYGYTF
TRBV29-1	TRBJ1-2	CSVEGQGVYGYTF
TRBV29-1	TRBJ1-1	CSVEGPANTEAFF
TRBV18	TRBJ1-2	CASSPSGGLNYGYTF
TRBV6-5	TRBJ1-5	CASSYSYSMGGNQPRHF
TRBV7-2	TRBJ1-2	CASTPGQTLYGYTF
TRBV12-3/TRBV12-4	TRBJ1-2	CASSFKGITF
TRBV20-1	TRBJ2-7	CSARDLQGATYEQYF